The rows below give T cell receptor beta chains drawn from one sample of a study of monozygotic twins with inflammatory bowel disease. TCRdb processed the 5' RACE reads again and assigns one entry to each CDR3 protein, with no DNA. The sample data list 440,000 or so distinct CDR3 sequences. The sample comprised blood. Source of these receptors: a human donor with ulcerative colitis or Crohn's disease, or a healthy co-twin of an affected twin (not recorded which). Both conserved end residues are part of each CDR3.

j_call cdr3_length v_call cdr3_aa
TRBJ1-5 13 TRBV20-1 CSARQGSNQPQHF
TRBJ1-4 16 TRBV20-1 CSAPRAGGQRNEKLFF
TRBJ1-1 13 TRBV20-1 CSAPRGGLTEAFF
TRBJ2-5 17 TRBV20-1 CSALSGLAGGRGETQYF
TRBJ2-7 14 TRBV29-1 CSVAAGTGTHEQYF
TRBJ2-7 14 TRBV10-2 CASSDRGLTREQYF
TRBJ1-2 14 TRBV4-2 CASSQDKSNYGYTF
TRBJ1-2 15 TRBV10-2 CASSEEGRAFYGYTF
TRBJ2-3 16 TRBV5-1 CASSRYTSEGTDTQYF
TRBJ2-2 14 TRBV24-1 CATSDLTGTGELFF
TRBJ2-1 17 TRBV4-3 CASSQDMSGRMPNEQFF
TRBJ2-3 16 TRBV5-8 CASSGKGTGQTDTQYF
TRBJ2-1 14 TRBV7-9 CASSLAVTGGEQFF
TRBJ2-7 15 TRBV7-9 CASSPRDSPSYEQYF
TRBJ2-2 14 TRBV14 CASSLGSGAGELFF
TRBJ2-5 16 TRBV28 CASSLELAGVGETQYF
TRBJ2-3 13 TRBV20-1 CSASTSGTDTQYF
TRBJ2-6 15 TRBV28 CATLQGGAGNNVLTF
TRBJ1-2 13 TRBV12-3/TRBV12-4 CASSARDRGPCTF
TRBJ2-5 14 TRBV11-1 CASSPRAGAETQYF
TRBJ2-5 16 TRBV12-3/TRBV12-4 CASSQYLGNIQETQYF
TRBJ2-7 12 TRBV6-2/TRBV6-3 CASTNRAGEQYF
TRBJ2-3 13 TRBV10-2 CASSESMVDTQYF
TRBJ1-1 14 TRBV7-2 CASSLETWNTEAFF
TRBJ1-1 13 TRBV4-3 CASSHTGLTEAFF
TRBJ2-3 14 TRBV5-5 CASRPRDSTDTQYF
TRBJ1-1 16 TRBV12-3/TRBV12-4 CASVDDRGCMNTEAFF
TRBJ2-1 15 TRBV7-3 CASSPRLAGAEEQFF
TRBJ1-2 13 TRBV20-1 CSARATGNYGYTF
TRBJ2-7 12 TRBV12-5 CASGRDIYEQYF
TRBJ2-1 11 TRBV29-1 CSVGDREPLVF
TRBJ2-2 19 TRBV7-6 CASSLAPGLAGDEAGELFF
TRBJ1-6 14 TRBV3-1 CASSQAGAGTPLHF
TRBJ2-5 20 TRBV18 CASSPPWRPGGLPPQVNQYF
TRBJ1-1 15 TRBV3-1 CASSQVAGPGGEAFF
TRBJ2-7 12 TRBV29-1 CSVARAGLEQYF
TRBJ1-5 15 TRBV12-3/TRBV12-4 CASSSRWASNQPQHF
TRBJ1-2 18 TRBV7-6 CASSPRQVPSNLDDGYTF
TRBJ2-5 15 TRBV2 CASSEGTSGKRAQYF
TRBJ2-2 17 TRBV7-2 CASSGSGALSNTGELFF
TRBJ2-7 15 TRBV5-1 CASSQTGRSAYEQYF
TRBJ2-7 18 TRBV5-1 CASSLGGLAGGSSYEQYF
TRBJ2-7 13 TRBV3-1 CASSRISSYEQYF
TRBJ2-5 14 TRBV28 CASRSPRYQETQYF
TRBJ1-6 15 TRBV5-1 CASTSGPGTDSPLHF
TRBJ2-5 13 TRBV5-1 CASVQLPSETQYF
TRBJ2-1 15 TRBV5-1 CASSLAPGTVDEQFF
TRBJ2-4 17 TRBV30 CAWSPPWTSGNRDIQYF
TRBJ1-4 16 TRBV5-6 CASSWGGARTNEKLFF
TRBJ2-2 14 TRBV7-2 CASSLADMFGELFF